The 25 T cell receptor beta chains in this list originate from one sample, sequenced in a study of OX40 agonist ivuxolimab in advanced cancers. The table came from immunoSEQ multiplex PCR; TCRdb's copy has only in-frame clones and leaves some out. The sample holds about 90,000 clones, more than 80% seen once. Sample: CD4+ or CD8+ T cells sorted from blood, taken in a trial of the OX40 agonist ivuxolimab. All receptors derive from an adult with an advanced solid tumor such as melanoma, head and neck, liver or kidney cancer.

This clone showed up just once. The genes are TRBV7-8 and TRBJ1-1, with no clear D. This CDR3 has 18 amino acids. The V gene's germline CDR1 is SGHVS and CDR2 FQNEAQ. The V end was cut by 3 bases, the J end by 1 base, with 21 bases between. CDR3 sequence: CASSFLPAGSEQNTEAFF. The CDR3 DNA reads as TGTGCCAGCAGCTTTCTCCCCGCCGGGTCGGAACAGAACACTGAAGCTTTCTTT.

By share, this clone counts as medium-sized. The chain joins TRBV11-3 to TRBJ1-1; weak D call: TRBD1 (5 bases). CDR3 length: 12 residues. V was clipped by 6 bases and J by 1 base, with 6 bases between them. The V gene's germline CDR1 is SGHNT and CDR2 YENEEA. The CDR3 region has the DNA TGTGCCAGCAGTGGGGGGAACACTGAAGCTTTCTTT. Translation: CASSGGNTEAFF.

This clone was picked up one time. This sequence joins TRBV19 and TRBJ1-5; 7 nucleotides match TRBD1. The CDR3 sequence is 17 residues long. V shed 5 bases and J 5 bases; nucleotides not matched to a gene: 15. Germline V gene sequence: CDR1 LNHDA, CDR2 SQIVND (reference sequence). CDR3 in DNA: TGTGCCAGTAGTGCACCCAGGGGGGAGATGAAGGATCAGCCCCAGCATTTT. This gives the protein CASSAPRGEMKDQPQHF.

The genes are TRBV7-9 and TRBJ2-2; D call uncertain. Per the germline V gene, CDR1 is SEHNR and CDR2 is FQNEAQ (reference sequence). Trimming pared 1 base from V and 1 base from J, leaving 4 bases between. The CDR3 has 14 amino acids. CDR3 nucleotide sequence: TGTGCCAGCAGCTTAGTAGAGAACACCGGGGAGCTGTTTTTT. It translates to CASSLVENTGELFF.

V gene TRBV11-3 combines with J gene TRBJ1-1, with D unresolved. Trimming left V 8 bases short and J 2 bases short, with 9 bases between. This CDR3 spans 12 amino acids. Germline CDR1 SGHNT, CDR2 YENEEA. CDR3 protein: CASRQGNTEAFF. DNA of the CDR3: TGTGCCAGCCGACAAGGAAACACTGAAGCTTTCTTT.

CDR3 nucleotide sequence: TGTGCCAGCGGAAACTACGAGCAGTACTTC. Its translation: CASGNYEQYF. This chain links TRBV7-2 with TRBJ2-7, with D uncertain. V was clipped by 8 bases and J by 3 bases, with 5 bases between them. Germline CDR1 and CDR2: SGHTA and FQGNSA. This CDR3 is 10 amino acids long.

This clone was seen once. V usage is TRBV4-1 and J usage is TRBJ1-2, with D unresolved. The CDR3 runs 17 residues. Germline assignment: CDR1 MGHRA and CDR2 YSYEKL. V dropped 1 base and J dropped 3 bases, with 18 bases sitting between them. The CDR3 DNA reads as TGCGCCAGCAGCCAAGGCGCTGCGGAGCCGTCGCACTATGGCTACACCTTC. It is translated as CASSQGAAEPSHYGYTF.

V usage is TRBV6-1 and J usage is TRBJ1-1; possible D gene TRBD1, 6 bases. Per the germline V gene, CDR1 is MNHNS and CDR2 is SASEGT. The CDR3 has 13 amino acids. The V end was cut by 4 bases, the J end by 5 bases, with 11 bases between. In nucleotides, the CDR3 is TGTGCCAGCAGTGTGACAGGAGAGACTGAAGCTTTCTTT. Translation: CASSVTGETEAFF.

This clone appeared a single time. This sequence joins TRBV27 and TRBJ2-1, with D possibly being TRBD1 or TRBD2 (6 bases each). With 6 bases removed from V and 8 bases from J, the gap between germline ends came to 11 bases. The CDR3 is 12 amino acids. Germline CDR1 is MNHEY and CDR2 is SMNVEV (reference sequence). CDR3 loop: CASSPRGHEQFF. The CDR3 coding sequence is TGTGCCAGCAGCCCCCGGGGGCATGAGCAGTTCTTC.

The chain employs TRBV4-1 and TRBJ2-1; D remains unclear. The CDR3 loop spans 14 amino acids. Between the trimmed V and J ends, which lost 3 bases and 8 bases, there was a span of 14 bases. CDR1 and CDR2 from the germline V gene are MGHRA and YSYEKL. In DNA form, the CDR3 reads TGCGCCAGCAGCCAGGTCCCGGACCGGGATGAGCAGTTCTTC. Residues: CASSQVPDRDEQFF.

Notes on this clone: The same CDR3 also results from other DNA sequences found in this sample. V and J are TRBV19 and TRBJ1-5, with no clear D. This CDR3 spans 13 amino acids. Trimming pared 2 bases from V and 3 bases from J, leaving 5 bases between. Germline V gene data show CDR1 as LNHDA and CDR2 as SQIVND (reference sequence). The CDR3 is CASSIQSNQPQHF. The DNA of the CDR3 is TGTGCCAGTAGTATACAATCCAATCAGCCCCAGCATTTT.

This clone appeared a single time. This chain uses TRBV5-4 with TRBJ2-3; TRBD2 matches at 9 bases. With V trimmed by 3 bases and J by 2 bases, 4 bases remained unmatched. CDR3 size: 15 residues. Germline V gene data show CDR1 as SGHNT and CDR2 as YYREEE (reference sequence). The CDR3 is CASSSLAGITDTQYF. Here the CDR3 DNA reads TGTGCCAGCAGCTCCCTAGCGGGGATCACAGATACGCAGTATTTT.

The chain couples TRBV7-3 to TRBJ2-1, with a weak D call TRBD2 (5 bases). This CDR3 is built from 13 residues. V was clipped by 4 bases and J by 9 bases, with 13 bases between them. CDR1 and CDR2 (germline): SGHTA, FQGTGA. The CDR3 loop reads CASSSILEGEQFF. In DNA, the CDR3 is TGTGCCAGCAGCTCCATTCTAGAGGGTGAGCAGTTCTTC.

The chain has TRBV4-1 and TRBJ1-1, with D uncertain. The V gene lost 1 base and the J gene lost 1 base, with 4 bases spanning the gap. Per germline, CDR1 MGHRA and CDR2 YSYEKL. This CDR3 comprises 13 residues. The CDR3 reads CASSQVSNTEAFF. The DNA for the CDR3 is TGCGCCAGCAGCCAAGTGTCGAACACTGAAGCTTTCTTT.

J is TRBJ1-3 and V is TRBV9; possibly TRBD1 for D (5 bases). This CDR3 contains 16 residues. Trimming took off 4 bases at V and 0 bases at J, with 14 bases between the two ends. CDR1 and CDR2 from the germline V gene are SGDLS and YYNGEE. The CDR3: CASSPRQSNSGNTIYF. In DNA form, the CDR3 reads TGTGCCAGCAGCCCCAGACAGTCCAACTCTGGAAACACCATATATTTT.

The chain couples TRBV7-3 to TRBJ2-1; D unresolved. Germline V CDR1 and CDR2: SGHTA, FQGTGA. The CDR3 contains 14 residues. Between the trimmed V and J ends, which lost 0 bases and 9 bases, there was a span of 12 bases. CDR3 coding DNA: TGTGCCAGCAGCTTAACCCCGGTAGGTGTTGAGCAGTTCTTC. Its translation is CASSLTPVGVEQFF. Combining the CDR3 with reference TRBV7-3 and TRBJ2-1 gives the whole variable domain GAGVSQTPSNKVTEKGKYVELRCDPISGHTALYWYRQSLGQGPEFLIYFQGTGAADDSGLPNDRFFAVRPEGSVSTLKIQRTERGDSAVYLCASSLTPVGVEQFFGPGTRLTVL.

This rearrangement joins TRBV4-1 to TRBJ2-7; the D is unclear. CDR3 length: 14 amino acids. Per the germline V gene, CDR1 is MGHRA and CDR2 is YSYEKL. V was clipped by 1 base and J by 0 bases, with 7 bases between them. CDR3 bases: TGCGCCAGCAGCCAAGCGGAGAGCTCCTACGAGCAGTACTTC. Protein: CASSQAESSYEQYF.

This chain joins TRBV6-5 and TRBJ2-7, with a weak D call TRBD1 (5 bases). The CDR3 has 15 residues. V lost 0 bases, J lost 3 bases, and 12 bases lay in between. CDR1 is MNHEY, CDR2 SVGAGI, per germline. DNA for the CDR3: TGTGCCAGCAGTTACTCGGGGCGCGTGGACTACGAGCAGTACTTC. It specifies CASSYSGRVDYEQYF.

The chain employs TRBV19 and TRBJ2-2; D is unclear. The CDR3 has 15 amino acids. Germline V CDR1 and CDR2: LNHDA, SQIVND (reference sequence). V lost 8 bases and J lost 3, with 16 bases in between. CDR3 amino acids: CASDRGEYDTGELFF. The CDR3 region has the DNA TGTGCCAGTGACCGTGGGGAATATGACACCGGGGAGCTGTTTTTT.

The CDR3 loop is CASSRTSGRAPDTQYF. CDR3 nucleotide sequence: TGTGCCAGTAGTCGTACCAGCGGGAGGGCCCCAGATACGCAGTATTTT. V gene TRBV19 combines with J gene TRBJ2-3; 10 bases match TRBD2. Germline V gene lookup returns CDR1 LNHDA and CDR2 SQIVND (reference sequence). The junction had 9 bases not matched to a gene; V was cut back by 5 bases and J by 4 bases. The CDR3 contains 16 residues.

The J gene is TRBJ2-7, the V gene TRBV9, with 13 bases that match TRBD2. The length of the CDR3 is 15 residues. V was clipped by 4 bases and J by 2 bases; unmatched bases: 3. Germline values: CDR1 SGDLS, CDR2 YYNGEE. The CDR3 nucleotides read TGTGCCAGCAGCTCCGGGACTAGCGGGGCCTACGAGCAGTACTTC. Translating gives CASSSGTSGAYEQYF.

CDR3 sequence reads: CASRQGVGYGYTF. CDR3 bases: TGTGCCAGCAGACAGGGGGTAGGCTATGGCTACACCTTC. The chain links TRBV27 to TRBJ1-2, with 8 bases aligning to TRBD1. CDR1 and CDR2 from the germline V gene are MNHEY and SMNVEV (reference sequence). This CDR3 has 13 amino acids. V lost 6 bases, J lost 4 bases, and 4 bases stayed unmatched.

The V gene is TRBV28, the J gene TRBJ2-3; D unclear. The germline V gene encodes CDR1 MDHEN and CDR2 SYDVKM. V was pared by 4 bases and J by 1 base, with 15 bases between. CDR3 length: 16 amino acids. The CDR3 DNA reads TGTGCCAGCAGTTCCCGAGGCGAAATCCGCACAGATACGCAGTATTTT. Translating it yields CASSSRGEIRTDTQYF.

The V and J genes are TRBV2 and TRBJ1-5, with 8 nucleotides matching TRBD1. CDR3 length: 14 residues. CDR1 is SNHLY and CDR2 is FYNNEI in the germline V gene. The V gene end was trimmed by 8 bases and the J gene end by 5 bases; junction bases not matched to a gene: 8. The CDR3 spells CASARQGPHQPQHF. The CDR3 nucleotides read TGTGCCAGCGCAAGACAGGGGCCCCATCAGCCCCAGCATTTT.

V is TRBV5-4 and J is TRBJ1-2, with D possibly TRBD1 on 6 matching bases. With 3 bases removed from V and 3 bases from J, the gap between germline ends came to 15 bases. The CDR3 runs to 15 residues. Germline values: CDR1 SGHNT, CDR2 YYREEE (reference sequence). CDR3 bases: TGTGCCAGCAGCTCAGGACAGAGGGGAGACTATGGCTACACCTTC. Residues: CASSSGQRGDYGYTF.